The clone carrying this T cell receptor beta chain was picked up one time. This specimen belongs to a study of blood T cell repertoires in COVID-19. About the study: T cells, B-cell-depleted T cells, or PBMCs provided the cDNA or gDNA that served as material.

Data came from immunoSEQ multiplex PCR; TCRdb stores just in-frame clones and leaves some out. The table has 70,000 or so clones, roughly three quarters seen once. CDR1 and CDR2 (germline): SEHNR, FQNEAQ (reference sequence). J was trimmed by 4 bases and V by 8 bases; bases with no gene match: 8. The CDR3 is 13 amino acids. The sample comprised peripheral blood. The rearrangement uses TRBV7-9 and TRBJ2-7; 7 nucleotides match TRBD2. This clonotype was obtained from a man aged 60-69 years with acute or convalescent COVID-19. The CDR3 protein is CASSVAGPYEQYF. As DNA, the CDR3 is TGTGCCAGCTCGGTAGCGGGCCCATACGAGCAGTACTTC.